The 8 T cell receptor beta chains below all came from one sample that was sequenced in a study of T cell responses to AZD1222 COVID-19 vaccine. Clones were sequenced by immunoSEQ multiplex PCR, and TCRdb holds only the in-frame ones, with some missing. The profile covers some 120,000 clones, with about 89% appearing a single time and more than 4% taken by the ten largest. The material sequenced was peripheral blood, taken on day 0 of AZD1222 vaccination. The receptors were gathered from an adult in good health.

The chain is built from TRBV30 and TRBJ1-5; 9 nucleotides agree with TRBD1. V dropped 2 bases and J dropped 7; count of bases not matched to a gene: 15. Germline CDR1 is GTSNPN and CDR2 is SVGIG (reference sequence). CDR3 length: 17 amino acids. CDR3 amino acids: CAWSRKTGGAGLQPQHF. CDR3 nucleotide sequence: TGTGCCTGGAGTCGGAAAACAGGGGGCGCGGGATTACAGCCCCAGCATTTT. Based on the CDR3 plus reference TRBV30 and TRBJ1-5, the full variable domain is SQTIHQWPATLVQPVGSPLSLECTVEGTSNPNLYWYRQAAGRGLQLLFYSVGIGQISSEVPQNLSASRPQDRQFILSSKKLLLSDSGFYLCAWSRKTGGAGLQPQHFGDGTRLSIL.

The V call is TRBV29-1, the J call TRBJ2-2, with D possibly being TRBD1 (5 bases). V was clipped by 6 bases and J by 6 bases, with 14 bases between them. Germline assignment: CDR1 SQVTM and CDR2 ANQGSEA. This CDR3 region has 13 residues. CDR3 in DNA: TGCAGCGTGTCCAGGGTGTATGCCGGGGAGCTGTTTTTT. This gives the protein CSVSRVYAGELFF.

The chain uses TRBV7-2 and TRBJ1-3; 7 bases fit TRBD1. CDR1 SGHTA and CDR2 FQGNSA come from the germline V gene. The trim removed 1 base at V and 4 bases at J, leaving 7 bases unmatched. CDR3 length: 16 residues. For the CDR3, the DNA is TGTGCCAGCAGCTTAGGCTCGACAGGGTGGGGAAACACCATATATTTT. This translates into CASSLGSTGWGNTIYF.

This chain connects TRBV4-3 to TRBJ2-2; D perhaps matches TRBD2 (5 bases). Trimming stripped 1 base from V and 7 bases from J, with 19 bases between. CDR3 length: 17 amino acids. Per the germline V gene, CDR1 is LGHNA and CDR2 is YSLEER. The CDR3 region has the DNA TGCGCCAGCAGCCAAGTCGCCCCCGGAGGTTCGATCGGGGAGCTGTTTTTT. It yields the protein CASSQVAPGGSIGELFF.

This clone has only one observation. The V gene is TRBV5-4, the J gene TRBJ2-1; the D is unclear. The CDR3 has 13 amino acids. CDR1 and CDR2 (germline): SGHNT, YYREEE (reference sequence). Trimming took off 3 bases at V and 4 bases at J, with 8 bases between the two ends. CDR3 in amino acids: CASSSLGYNEQFF. The DNA for the CDR3 is TGTGCCAGCAGCTCCTTGGGATACAATGAGCAGTTCTTC.

Here the CDR3 reads CASSPRDSNTGELFF. Here the CDR3 DNA reads TGTGCCAGCAGCCCGCGGGACTCTAACACCGGGGAGCTGTTTTTT. The V gene is TRBV5-4, the J gene TRBJ2-2; possibly TRBD2 for D (6 bases). Per the germline V gene, CDR1 is SGHNT and CDR2 is YYREEE (reference sequence). The CDR3 is made up of 15 amino acids. V lost 4 bases to trimming and J lost 2 bases, with 12 bases between them.

The table lists this clone with a count of one. The V and J genes are TRBV28 and TRBJ2-3, with 14 bases identical to TRBD2. The CDR3 is 18 residues long. Trimming removed 3 bases from V and 2 bases from J; junction bases left unmatched: 7. The V gene's germline CDR1 is MDHEN and CDR2 SYDVKM. CDR3 protein: CASSLAWGLAGDTDTQYF. The CDR3 nucleotides read TGTGCCAGCAGTTTGGCATGGGGACTAGCGGGAGACACAGATACGCAGTATTTT.

This clone was detected only a few times. CDR3 in amino acids: CASSPVGSGAYEQYF. The CDR3 DNA reads TGTGCCAGCAGCCCGGTCGGGAGCGGGGCCTACGAGCAGTACTTC. The chain joins TRBV7-2 to TRBJ2-7, with TRBD2 matching over 7 bases. The J segment lost 2 bases and the V segment lost 5 bases, leaving 9 bases of the junction unmatched. The length of the CDR3 is 15 residues. Germline CDR1 reads SGHTA; CDR2 reads FQGNSA. The full variable domain, completed using reference TRBV7-2 and TRBJ2-7, is GAGVSQSPSNKVTEKGKDVELRCDPISGHTALYWYRQSLGQGLEFLIYFQGNSAPDKSGLPSDRFSAERTGGSVSTLTIQRTQQEDSAVYLCASSPVGSGAYEQYFGPGTRLTVT.